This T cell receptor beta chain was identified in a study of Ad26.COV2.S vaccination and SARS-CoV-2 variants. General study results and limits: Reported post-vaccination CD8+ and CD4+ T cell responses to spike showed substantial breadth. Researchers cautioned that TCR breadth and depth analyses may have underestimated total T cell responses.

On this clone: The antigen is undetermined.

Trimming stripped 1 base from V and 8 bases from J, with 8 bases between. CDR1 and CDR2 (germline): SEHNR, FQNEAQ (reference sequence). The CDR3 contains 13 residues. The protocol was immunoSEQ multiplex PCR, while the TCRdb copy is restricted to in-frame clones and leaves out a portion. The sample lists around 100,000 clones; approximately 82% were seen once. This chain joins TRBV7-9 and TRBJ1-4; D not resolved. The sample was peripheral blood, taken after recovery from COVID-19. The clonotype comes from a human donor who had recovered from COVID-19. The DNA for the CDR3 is TGTGCCAGCAGCTTAGAACCGCAGGAAAAACTGTTTTTT. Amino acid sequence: CASSLEPQEKLFF.